The 28 T cell receptor beta chains below come from one sample, sequenced in a study of shared clonotypes between healthy human individuals. The repertoire was sequenced with immunoSEQ multiplex PCR; TCRdb's copy has only in-frame clones and lacks some. The sample records over a million clones, approximately 97% being singletons. Sequencing was done on a sample of naive CD4+ T cells sorted from blood. The subset was: CD45RA+ positively selected. The receptor source for this set is a young man in good health.

The chain joins TRBV6-6 to TRBJ2-1, with 7 bases aligning to TRBD1. The CDR3 covers 16 residues. The germline V gene encodes CDR1 MNHNY and CDR2 SVGAGI (reference sequence). With 1 base clipped from V and 5 bases from J, the junction kept 8 bases outside the gene matches. DNA for the CDR3: TGTGCCAGCAGTTACTTAACGACAGGGCAAAACAATGAGCAGTTCTTC. This sequence encodes CASSYLTTGQNNEQFF.

The CDR3 spells CASSESGRNGETQYF. CDR3 in DNA: TGTGCCAGCAGTGAATCCGGCAGGAATGGAGAGACCCAGTACTTC. This chain links TRBV25-1 with TRBJ2-5; D uncertain. Germline CDR1 reads MGHDK; CDR2 reads SYGVNS. This CDR3 is built from 15 residues. Trimming shortened V by 1 base and J by 4 bases, and 13 bases separated the two germline ends.

The J gene is TRBJ1-1, the V gene TRBV6-6; D ambiguous. The V end lost 6 bases, the J end lost 4 bases, and 9 bases lay between the germline ends. CDR1 MNHNY and CDR2 SVGAGI come from the germline V gene (reference sequence). The CDR3 consists of 12 residues. In DNA form, the CDR3 reads TGTGCCAGCAGGGGCTTGGGCACTGAAGCTTTCTTT. This codes for CASRGLGTEAFF.

The chain combines TRBV4-3 with TRBJ2-3, with 7 bases that match TRBD1. Germline V lookup: CDR1 LGHNA, CDR2 YSLEER. The CDR3 has 16 amino acids. V dropped 4 bases and J dropped 0; count of bases not matched to a gene: 7. In DNA form, the CDR3 reads TGCGCCAGCAGCCGAGACAGGGAAACTAGCACAGATACGCAGTATTTT. Its protein is CASSRDRETSTDTQYF.

The V gene is TRBV2, the J gene TRBJ1-1; D uncertain. The CDR3 runs 13 residues. V was shortened by 3 bases and J by 4 bases, with 9 bases between the two germline ends. Germline V gene lookup returns CDR1 SNHLY and CDR2 FYNNEI. The CDR3 nucleotides are TGTGCCAGCAGTGACGCGGGTACCACTGAAGCTTTCTTT. Encoded protein: CASSDAGTTEAFF.

This sequence joins TRBV4-2 and TRBJ2-1; a possible D gene is TRBD2 (5 bases). Germline V gives CDR1 LGHNA, CDR2 YNFKEQ. The V gene lost 4 bases and the J gene lost 3 bases, with 10 bases spanning the gap. The CDR3 has 14 residues. CDR3 loop: CASSREGYYNEQFF. CDR3 DNA: TGTGCCAGCAGCCGAGAGGGTTACTACAATGAGCAGTTCTTC.

This chain uses TRBV28 with TRBJ1-5; 9 bases line up with TRBD1. The J segment lost 6 bases and the V segment lost 6 bases, leaving 6 bases of the junction unmatched. The CDR3 sequence is 14 residues long. CDR1 MDHEN and CDR2 SYDVKM come from the germline V gene. The CDR3, as DNA: TGTGCCAGCAGACGGGACAGGGATGTTCAGCCCCAGCATTTT. It specifies CASRRDRDVQPQHF.

The CDR3 coding sequence is TGTGCCAGCAGTTTAGGGGACAGGGAGCGAGAGACCCAGTACTTC. Translating it yields CASSLGDRERETQYF. The chain links TRBV27 to TRBJ2-5, with 9 bases lining up with TRBD1. The CDR3 extends over 15 amino acids. The V gene end was trimmed by 2 bases and the J gene end by 4 bases; junction bases not matched to a gene: 5. Germline V gene data show CDR1 as MNHEY and CDR2 as SMNVEV (reference sequence).

V is TRBV28 and J is TRBJ2-3; the match to TRBD2 covers 7 bases. The CDR3 is made up of 11 amino acids. The germline CDR1 and CDR2 sequences are MDHEN and SYDVKM. The junction had 4 bases not matched to a gene; V was cut back by 3 bases and J by 13 bases. This CDR3 reads CASSLEREEYF. The CDR3 nucleotides are TGTGCCAGCAGTTTGGAACGGGAGGAGTATTTT.

The V and J genes are TRBV7-9 and TRBJ2-5; 12 bases agree with TRBD2. From germline, CDR1 is SEHNR and CDR2 FQNEAQ (reference sequence). The CDR3 has 16 residues. Losses at the gene ends were 5 bases for V and 4 bases for J; bases not matched to a gene: 8. The CDR3: CASSPWTSGISETQYF. In DNA form, the CDR3 reads TGTGCCAGCAGCCCATGGACTAGCGGGATATCAGAGACCCAGTACTTC.

V usage is TRBV30 and J usage is TRBJ1-3, with D possibly matching TRBD1 (5 bases). The germline CDR1 and CDR2 sequences are GTSNPN and SVGIG (reference sequence). Trimming removed 0 bases at V and 8 bases at J, with 11 bases between. CDR3 length: 13 amino acids. The DNA of the CDR3 is TGTGCCTGGAGTGTAAGGGGTTGGCACACCATATATTTT. This codes for CAWSVRGWHTIYF.

The table lists this clone with a count of one. Other DNA sequences within the sample encode an identical CDR3. The J gene is TRBJ2-7, the V gene TRBV7-9; 7 nucleotides align to TRBD1. CDR1 SEHNR and CDR2 FQNEAQ come from the germline V gene (reference sequence). The CDR3 has 13 amino acids. V shed 5 bases and J 3 bases; nucleotides not matched to a gene: 4. This chain's CDR3 is CASSPGQSYEQYF. DNA of the CDR3: TGTGCCAGCAGCCCGGGACAGAGCTACGAGCAGTACTTC.

This sequence joins TRBV19 and TRBJ1-2; a weak D match, TRBD1 (5 bases). The germline CDR1 and CDR2 sequences are LNHDA and SQIVND (reference sequence). There are 18 residues in the CDR3. Trimming left V 3 bases short and J 5 bases short, with 25 bases between. In DNA form, the CDR3 reads TGTGCCAGTAGTATTCCTATGTGGGGCAGCCTCAAAACATATGGCTACACCTTC. It specifies CASSIPMWGSLKTYGYTF. Looking up the rest from reference TRBV19 and TRBJ1-2 gives the full variable domain: DGGITQSPKYLFRKEGQNVTLSCEQNLNHDAMYWYRQDPGQGLRLIYYSQIVNDFQKGDIAEGYSVSREKKESFPLTVTSAQKNPTAFYLCASSIPMWGSLKTYGYTFGSGTRLTVV.

The chain employs TRBV28 and TRBJ1-2; possibly TRBD1 for D (5 bases). Trimming left V 6 bases short and J 0 bases short, with 11 bases between. Germline V gene sequence: CDR1 MDHEN, CDR2 SYDVKM. The CDR3 is 14 residues long. This CDR3 reads CASSADNSNYGYTF. The DNA of the CDR3 is TGTGCCAGCAGCGCGGACAATTCTAACTATGGCTACACCTTC.

The chain combines TRBV4-3 with TRBJ1-3; D uncertain. CDR1 is LGHNA, CDR2 YSLEER, per germline. This CDR3 comprises 18 residues. Trimming took 1 base from V and 1 from J, leaving 17 bases between them. In nucleotides, the CDR3 is TGCGCCAGCAGCCAAGGGGCGTCCAGAGCCTTGTCTGGAAACACCATATATTTT. It translates to CASSQGASRALSGNTIYF.

This clone was recorded once. This sequence joins TRBV11-2 and TRBJ2-1, with D tentatively TRBD1 (5 bases). V lost 0 bases and J 8 bases, leaving 11 bases between the germline ends. This CDR3 region has 14 residues. The germline V gene encodes CDR1 SGHAT and CDR2 FQNNGV. The CDR3 DNA sequence: TGTGCCAGCAGCTTAGATGCAGGGATGGATGAGCAGTTCTTC. Translation gives CASSLDAGMDEQFF.

Details on this clone: At the DNA level, this CDR3 is encoded by other sequences in the same sample as well. V is TRBV9 and J is TRBJ2-5, with 7 bases fitting TRBD2. V was pared by 0 bases and J by 1 base, with 3 bases of the junction left unmatched. Germline V gene lookup returns CDR1 SGDLS and CDR2 YYNGEE. The CDR3 spans 15 residues. Here the CDR3 reads CASSVVASGQETQYF. CDR3 DNA: TGTGCCAGCAGCGTAGTCGCTAGCGGCCAAGAGACCCAGTACTTC.

The J gene is TRBJ2-1, the V gene TRBV5-4; D remains unclear. Germline V gives CDR1 SGHNT, CDR2 YYREEE (reference sequence). With 0 bases removed from V and 0 bases from J, the gap between germline ends came to 10 bases. The CDR3 sequence is 16 residues long. This CDR3 reads CASSLEQAPSYNEQFF. The CDR3 DNA reads TGTGCCAGCAGCTTGGAGCAAGCCCCCTCCTACAATGAGCAGTTCTTC.

V is TRBV19 and J is TRBJ1-5; no reliable D call. Germline V lookup: CDR1 LNHDA, CDR2 SQIVND (reference sequence). The CDR3 runs to 14 residues. Trimming pared 5 bases from V and 7 bases from J, leaving 15 bases between. Here the CDR3 reads CASSSSTRPQPQHF. As DNA, the CDR3 is TGTGCCAGTAGTTCTTCGACACGCCCCCAGCCCCAGCATTTT. The full variable domain, its missing parts supplied by reference TRBV19 and TRBJ1-5, is DGGITQSPKYLFRKEGQNVTLSCEQNLNHDAMYWYRQDPGQGLRLIYYSQIVNDFQKGDIAEGYSVSREKKESFPLTVTSAQKNPTAFYLCASSSSTRPQPQHFGDGTRLSIL.

The V gene is TRBV5-1, the J gene TRBJ2-2; 9 bases agree with TRBD1. From germline, CDR1 is SGHRS and CDR2 YFSETQ. The V gene end was trimmed by 4 bases and the J gene end by 8 bases; junction bases not matched to a gene: 6. This CDR3 has 14 residues. The DNA of the CDR3 is TGCGCCAGCAGCATCGGGACAGGGCGGGGGGAGCTGTTTTTT. Translating it yields CASSIGTGRGELFF.

The chain employs TRBV15 and TRBJ1-3; no firm D call. This CDR3 region has 17 residues. The V gene lost 4 bases and the J gene lost 0 bases, with 16 bases spanning the gap. Germline CDR1 and CDR2: LNHNV and YYDKDF (reference sequence). The CDR3 spells CATSKHPVGFSGNTIYF. CDR3 nucleotides: TGTGCCACCAGCAAACACCCCGTGGGTTTCTCTGGAAACACCATATATTTT. Full variable domain (rest looked up from reference TRBV15 and TRBJ1-3): DAMVIQNPRYQVTQFGKPVTLSCSQTLNHNVMYWYQQKSSQAPKLLFHYYDKDFNNEADTPDNFQSRRPNTSFCFLDIRSPGLGDTAMYLCATSKHPVGFSGNTIYFGEGSWLTVV.

A note on this clone: A read error may produce the germline difference seen at one junction end. The chain carries TRBV7-9 and TRBJ2-6; 7 bases align to TRBD1. Germline V lookup: CDR1 SEHNR, CDR2 FQNEAQ (reference sequence). The CDR3 loop spans 15 amino acids. The DNA of the CDR3 is TGTGCCAGCAGCTCCCGGACAGGTGGGACCAACGTCCTGACTTTC. Translating gives CASSSRTGGTNVLTF.

Note on this clone: The identical CDR3 is also encoded by other nucleotide sequences in the sample. The V gene is TRBV9, the J gene TRBJ1-1; D call uncertain. Germline V lookup: CDR1 SGDLS, CDR2 YYNGEE. V was trimmed by 0 bases and J by 1 base, leaving 4 bases between them. This CDR3 contains 13 residues. CDR3 amino acids: CASSVGPNTEAFF. The CDR3 nucleotides are TGTGCCAGCAGCGTAGGACCGAACACTGAAGCTTTCTTT.

The chain is built from TRBV7-3 and TRBJ2-1; 8 bases align to TRBD2. The germline CDR1 and CDR2 sequences are SGHTA and FQGTGA. Trimming took 5 bases from V and 7 from J; bases not matched to a gene: 10. This CDR3 contains 15 residues. CDR3 loop: CASSLGSGSGNEQFF. The CDR3 nucleotides read TGTGCCAGCAGCCTTGGGAGCGGGAGTGGTAATGAGCAGTTCTTC.

For the CDR3, the DNA is TGTGCCAGTAGTACCGGACTAGCGGGAGGGAGGTACGATGAGCAGTTCTTC. Protein sequence: CASSTGLAGGRYDEQFF. The chain links TRBV19 to TRBJ2-1; 15 nucleotides match TRBD2. V shed 4 bases, J shed 8 bases, and the junction held 9 bases outside the gene matches. Looked up from germline, CDR1 is LNHDA and CDR2 is SQIVND (reference sequence). The length of the CDR3 is 17 residues.

The rearrangement joins TRBV5-1 to TRBJ2-3; D possibly corresponds to TRBD1 (6 bases). Trimming shortened V by 4 bases and J by 1 base, and 10 bases separated the two germline ends. The CDR3 has 14 residues. Germline CDR1 and CDR2: SGHRS and YFSETQ. The CDR3 loop is CASSIRQGTDTQYF. Here the CDR3 DNA reads TGCGCCAGCAGCATCAGACAGGGCACAGATACGCAGTATTTT.

Concerning this clone itself: Other DNA sequences in the same sample also yield this CDR3. This chain links TRBV5-5 with TRBJ2-7, with D hard to call. Germline V gene sequence: CDR1 SGHKS, CDR2 YYEKEE (reference sequence). V was clipped by 2 bases and J by 4 bases, with 4 bases between them. The CDR3 runs 11 residues. The CDR3 loop is CASSLAYEQYF. In DNA form, the CDR3 reads TGTGCCAGCAGCTTAGCTTACGAGCAGTACTTC.

This rearrangement joins TRBV5-1 to TRBJ2-5; 11 bases are shared with TRBD2. The germline V gene has CDR1 SGHRS and CDR2 YFSETQ. The CDR3 contains 16 residues. With 2 bases clipped from V and 2 bases from J, the junction kept 5 bases outside the gene matches. CDR3 region: CASSFDGTSGQETQYF. The CDR3 nucleotides are TGCGCCAGCAGCTTCGACGGGACTAGCGGACAAGAGACCCAGTACTTC.